This is a list of T cell receptor beta chains from one sample in a study of metastatic and nonmetastatic thyroid tumors. TCRdb re-called the PCR reads with MiXCR. The sample has 30,000 to 35,000 clones; 15% are singletons. The specimen sequenced was blood. The origin of the receptors is a male donor with papillary thyroid cancer or a benign thyroid nodule (not recorded which). Some clones in this sample may be carry-over from other donors' samples. Each CDR3 is given with its conserved first and last residue. The order of the fields is J gene, D gene, clone size, V gene, CDR3 protein, CDR3 DNA. A D gene is named only where the DNA matches it firmly. Clone size is not always given. Where it is, it says once, few, many or a class for expanded clones.

TRBJ2-2 | TRBD1 | many | TRBV7-8 | CASSLQDRANTGELFF | TGTGCCAGCAGCTTACAGGACAGGGCGAACACCGGGGAGCTGTTTTTT
TRBJ2-1 | TRBD2 | many | TRBV3-1 | CASSQERGTGGYNEQFF | TGTGCCAGCAGCCAAGAACGGGGAACCGGGGGGTACAATGAGCAGTTCTTC
TRBJ2-1 | . | many | TRBV9 | CASSEVLSYNEQFF | TGTGCCAGCAGCGAAGTTCTGAGCTACAATGAGCAGTTCTTC
TRBJ1-2 | . | few | TRBV6-4 | CASSPLQWSNYGYTF | TGTGCCAGCAGTCCCCTCCAGTGGAGTAACTATGGCTACACCTTC
TRBJ2-1 | . | few | TRBV10-3 | CAISEYREIDQFF | TGTGCCATCAGTGAGTACAGGGAGATCGACCAGTTCTTC
TRBJ2-5 | . | many | TRBV30 | CAWTPGETQYF | TGTGCCTGGACCCCGGGGGAGACCCAGTACTTC
TRBJ2-2 | . | many | TRBV5-1 | CASRAIDTGELFF | TGCGCCAGCAGGGCGATCGACACCGGGGAGCTGTTTTTT
TRBJ2-2 | . | many | TRBV24-1 | CATSDPALTGELFF | TGTGCCACCAGTGATCCTGCCCTTACCGGGGAGCTGTTTTTT
TRBJ2-1 | . | medium-sized | TRBV14 | CASSQARYEQFF | TGTGCCAGCAGCCAAGCGAGGTATGAGCAGTTCTTC
TRBJ2-7 | TRBD2 | . | TRBV5-1 | CASSRGTGGWGISYEQYF | TGCGCCAGCAGCCGAGGCACCGGGGGGTGGGGGATATCCTACGAGCAGTACTTC
TRBJ1-2 | . | many | TRBV28 | CASSLQGPYGYTF | TGTGCCAGCAGTTTACAGGGGCCCTATGGCTACACCTTC
TRBJ2-1 | . | many | TRBV11-2 | CASSSGSSDLSNEQFF | TGTGCCAGCAGCTCGGGTTCTAGCGATTTATCCAATGAGCAGTTCTTC
TRBJ1-2 | . | few | TRBV5-1 | CASSDGSYGYTF | TGCGCCAGCAGCGACGGAAGCTATGGCTACACCTTC
TRBJ2-2 | TRBD2 | many | TRBV4-3 | CASSRTSGGQGTGELFF | TGCGCCAGCAGCCGGACTAGCGGGGGACAGGGCACCGGGGAGCTGTTTTTT
TRBJ2-7 | . | many | TRBV12-3/TRBV12-4 | CASSFYRTSGYEQYF | TGTGCCAGCAGTTTTTACAGGACTTCGGGCTACGAGCAGTACTTC
TRBJ2-2 | . | . | TRBV6-5 | CASSYGQPNTGELFF | TGTGCCAGCAGTTACGGGCAGCCGAACACCGGGGAGCTGTTTTTT
TRBJ1-5 | . | many | TRBV28 | CASSNHSSNQPQHF | TGTGCCAGCAGCAACCACAGTAGCAATCAGCCCCAGCATTTT
TRBJ2-7 | TRBD1 | . | TRBV27 | CASSLRTGGFLEQYF | TGTGCCAGCAGTTTACGTACAGGGGGCTTCTTAGAGCAGTACTTC
TRBJ2-3 | . | many | TRBV15 | CATSRERSDTQYF | TGTGCCACCAGCAGAGAAAGGTCAGATACGCAGTATTTT
TRBJ2-7 | TRBD1 | many | TRBV6-1 | CASSERMTGQGSGQYF | TGTGCCAGCAGTGAACGGATGACGGGACAGGGGAGCGGGCAGTACTTC
TRBJ1-1 | . | many | TRBV5-6 | CASSLRFETEAFF | TGTGCCAGCAGCTTAAGGTTCGAGACTGAAGCTTTCTTT
TRBJ2-3 | TRBD2 | . | TRBV18 | CASSPPLLGGGTDTQYF | TGTGCCAGCTCACCCCCTCTTTTGGGAGGGGGCACAGATACGCAGTATTTT
TRBJ2-1 | TRBD1 | few | TRBV28 | CASSPPTGGQFF | TGTGCCAGCAGTCCCCCAACAGGGGGGCAGTTCTTC
TRBJ1-2 | . | many | TRBV6-1 | CASSEAWSNYGYTF | TGTGCCAGCAGTGAAGCTTGGTCTAACTATGGCTACACCTTC
TRBJ1-2 | . | many | TRBV27 | CASSFQGNYGYTF | TGTGCCAGCAGTTTCCAGGGGAACTATGGCTACACCTTC
TRBJ2-5 | . | many | TRBV20-1 | CSAYLTRGGETQYF | TGCAGTGCTTACCTCACCAGGGGGGGGGAGACCCAGTACTTC
TRBJ2-2 | . | many | TRBV5-1 | CASSLEPGANTGELFF | TGCGCCAGCAGCTTGGAGCCGGGGGCGAACACCGGGGAGCTGTTTTTT
TRBJ2-7 | . | few | TRBV27 | CALSLRALQSSYEQYF | TGTGCCCTCAGCTTAAGGGCCCTACAGAGCTCCTACGAGCAGTACTTC
TRBJ1-1 | TRBD1 | many | TRBV6-1 | CASSEGGTANTEAFF | TGTGCCAGCAGTGAAGGAGGGACAGCGAACACTGAAGCTTTCTTT
TRBJ2-1 | . | . | TRBV3-1 | CASSAYGTRYNEQFF | TGTGCCAGCAGCGCCTATGGGACTCGGTACAATGAGCAGTTCTTC
TRBJ2-2 | . | once | TRBV19 | CASSPGMVLRAGELFF | TGTGCCTCCTCTCCGGGCATGGTGTTGAGGGCCGGGGAGCTGTTTTTT
TRBJ1-1 | . | . | TRBV2 | CASSVSVFTEAFF | TGTGCCAGCAGTGTAAGTGTTTTCACTGAAGCTTTCTTT
TRBJ1-2 | TRBD1 | many | TRBV6-1 | CASSSIDRAGGYTF | TGTGCCAGCAGTTCCATAGACAGGGCGGGTGGCTACACCTTC
TRBJ2-2 | . | many | TRBV6-6 | CASSYSKSGRNTGELFF | TGTGCCAGCAGTTACTCGAAGTCGGGGAGAAACACCGGGGAGCTGTTTTTT
TRBJ2-5 | . | . | TRBV6-5 | CASSYGGRGGQEPQYF | TGTGCCAGCAGTTACGGGGGCAGGGGAGGACAAGAGCCCCAGTACTTC
TRBJ2-3 | TRBD2 | many | TRBV4-2 | CASSQGDYSTDTQYF | TGTGCCAGCAGCCAAGGGGACTATAGCACAGATACGCAGTATTTT
TRBJ1-2 | . | . | TRBV4-3 | CASSQGVWGGVGYTF | TGCGCTAGCAGCCAAGGGGTATGGGGTGGTGTGGGCTACACCTTC
TRBJ2-7 | . | many | TRBV10-3 | CATRLETRPSYEQYF | TGTGCCACACGCCTCGAGACTCGACCCTCCTACGAGCAGTACTTC
TRBJ2-1 | TRBD1 | many | TRBV5-1 | CASSLAGTGGVNEQFF | TGCGCCAGCAGCTTGGCTGGGACAGGGGGCGTGAATGAGCAGTTCTTC
TRBJ2-5 | . | many | TRBV19 | CASSLQVEETQYF | TGTGCCAGTAGTCTACAGGTCGAAGAGACCCAGTACTTC
TRBJ2-3 | . | . | TRBV7-3 | CASSSPSPSDTDTQYF | TGTGCCAGCAGCTCCCCGTCCCCCAGCGACACAGATACGCAGTATTTT
TRBJ1-3 | . | . | TRBV30 | CAWGVGLSGNTIYF | TGTGCCTGGGGTGTGGGACTCTCTGGAAACACCATATATTTT